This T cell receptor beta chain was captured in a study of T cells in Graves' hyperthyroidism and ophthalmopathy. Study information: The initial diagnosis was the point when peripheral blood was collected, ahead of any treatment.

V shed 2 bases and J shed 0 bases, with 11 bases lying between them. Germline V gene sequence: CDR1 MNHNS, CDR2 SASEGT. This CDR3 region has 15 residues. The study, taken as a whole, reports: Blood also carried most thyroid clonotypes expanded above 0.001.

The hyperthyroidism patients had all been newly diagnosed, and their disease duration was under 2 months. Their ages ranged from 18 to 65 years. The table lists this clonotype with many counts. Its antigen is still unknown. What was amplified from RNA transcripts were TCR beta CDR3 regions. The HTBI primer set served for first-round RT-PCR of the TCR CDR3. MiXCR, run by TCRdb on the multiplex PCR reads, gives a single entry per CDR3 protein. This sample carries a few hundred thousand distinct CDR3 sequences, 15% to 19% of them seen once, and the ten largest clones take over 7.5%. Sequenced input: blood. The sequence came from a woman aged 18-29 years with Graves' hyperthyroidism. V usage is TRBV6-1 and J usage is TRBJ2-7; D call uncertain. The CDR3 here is CASSEKATSSYEQYF. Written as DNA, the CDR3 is TGTGCCAGCAGTGAAAAGGCAACGAGCTCCTACGAGCAGTACTTC.